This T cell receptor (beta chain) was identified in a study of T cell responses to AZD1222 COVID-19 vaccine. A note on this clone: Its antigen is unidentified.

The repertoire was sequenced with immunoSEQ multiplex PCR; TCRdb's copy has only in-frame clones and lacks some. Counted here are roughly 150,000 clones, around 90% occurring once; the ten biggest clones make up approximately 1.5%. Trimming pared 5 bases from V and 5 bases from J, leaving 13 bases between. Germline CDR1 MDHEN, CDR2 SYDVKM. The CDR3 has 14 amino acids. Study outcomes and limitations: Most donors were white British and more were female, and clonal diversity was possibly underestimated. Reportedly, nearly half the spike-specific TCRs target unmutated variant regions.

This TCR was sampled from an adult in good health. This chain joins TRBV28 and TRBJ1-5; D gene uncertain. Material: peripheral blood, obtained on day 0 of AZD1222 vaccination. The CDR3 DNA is TGTGCCAGCAGTGCCCGCAACAGAGATCAGCCCCAGCATTTT. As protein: CASSARNRDQPQHF.